One and the same sample provided the 5 T cell receptor beta chains below, sequenced in a study of cytotoxic CD8 clonotypes in ibrutinib-treated CLL. TCRdb keeps only in-frame clones here, not all; method: immunoSEQ multiplex PCR. Here the sample spans 55,000 to 80,000 clones, 57% being singletons. The material was PBMCs, obtained after 12 months of ibrutinib treatment. These receptors all stem from a human donor with chronic lymphocytic leukemia.

Sample share makes this clone medium-sized (0.01 to 0.1%). J is TRBJ1-2 and V is TRBV4-2; D may be TRBD1 (5 bases). V was trimmed by 2 bases and J by 6 bases, leaving 7 bases between them. The germline V gene has CDR1 LGHNA and CDR2 YNFKEQ. The length of the CDR3 is 12 residues. The CDR3 DNA is TGTGCCAGCAGCCAAAGGGGCAATGGCTACACCTTC. Protein: CASSQRGNGYTF.

The CDR3 protein is CASSPPVILAGGEQFF. In nucleotides, the CDR3 is TGTGCCAGCTCACCACCGGTGATACTAGCGGGAGGTGAGCAGTTCTTC. J is TRBJ2-1 and V is TRBV18, with 12 bases fitting TRBD2. CDR1 and CDR2 (germline): KGHSH, LQKENI. The CDR3 sequence is 16 residues long. The trim removed 0 bases at V and 9 bases at J, leaving 6 bases unmatched.

The J gene is TRBJ2-7, the V gene TRBV11-1; a possible D gene is TRBD2 (5 bases). The V gene lost 7 bases and the J gene lost 6 bases, with 16 bases spanning the gap. The CDR3 is 13 amino acids. The V gene's germline CDR1 is SGHAT and CDR2 FQDESV (reference sequence). The CDR3 DNA reads TGTGCCAGCACCTCCGGGGATTACGGCGAGCAGTACTTC. As protein: CASTSGDYGEQYF.

This clone was seen only a few times. The chain combines TRBV19 with TRBJ1-2; a possible D gene is TRBD1 (5 bases). Trimming stripped 4 bases from V and 5 bases from J, with 11 bases between. The CDR3 consists of 13 residues. Germline V gene data show CDR1 as LNHDA and CDR2 as SQIVND (reference sequence). CDR3 sequence: CASSTGLFYGYTF. The DNA of the CDR3 is TGTGCCAGTAGTACGGGACTTTTTTATGGCTACACCTTC. The variable domain in full, completed from reference TRBV19 and TRBJ1-2, reads DGGITQSPKYLFRKEGQNVTLSCEQNLNHDAMYWYRQDPGQGLRLIYYSQIVNDFQKGDIAEGYSVSREKKESFPLTVTSAQKNPTAFYLCASSTGLFYGYTFGSGTRLTVV.

In its sample, this clone was seen a few times. V usage is TRBV7-2 and J usage is TRBJ1-5; tentatively, D is TRBD1 (5 bases). V was trimmed by 3 bases and J by 7 bases, leaving 13 bases between them. Germline CDR1 reads SGHTA; CDR2 reads FQGNSA. The CDR3 loop spans 14 amino acids. CDR3: CASSFLGPGQPQHF. Here the CDR3 DNA reads TGTGCCAGCAGCTTCCTGGGACCCGGACAGCCCCAGCATTTT.